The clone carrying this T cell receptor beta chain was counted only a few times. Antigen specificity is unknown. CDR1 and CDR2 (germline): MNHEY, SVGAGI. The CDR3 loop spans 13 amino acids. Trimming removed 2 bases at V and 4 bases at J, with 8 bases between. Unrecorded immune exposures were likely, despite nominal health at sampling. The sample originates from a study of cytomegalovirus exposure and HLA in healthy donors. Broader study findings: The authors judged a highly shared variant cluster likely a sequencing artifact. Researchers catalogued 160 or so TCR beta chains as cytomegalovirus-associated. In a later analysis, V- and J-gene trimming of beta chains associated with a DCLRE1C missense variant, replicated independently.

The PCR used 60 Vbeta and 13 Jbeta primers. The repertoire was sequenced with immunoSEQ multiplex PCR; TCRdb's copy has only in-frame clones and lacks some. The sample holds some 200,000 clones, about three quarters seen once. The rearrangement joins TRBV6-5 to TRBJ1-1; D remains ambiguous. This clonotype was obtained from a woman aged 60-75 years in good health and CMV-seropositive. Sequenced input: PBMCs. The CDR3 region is CASSYIEGTEAFF. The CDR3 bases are TGTGCCAGCAGTTACATTGAGGGCACTGAAGCTTTCTTT.